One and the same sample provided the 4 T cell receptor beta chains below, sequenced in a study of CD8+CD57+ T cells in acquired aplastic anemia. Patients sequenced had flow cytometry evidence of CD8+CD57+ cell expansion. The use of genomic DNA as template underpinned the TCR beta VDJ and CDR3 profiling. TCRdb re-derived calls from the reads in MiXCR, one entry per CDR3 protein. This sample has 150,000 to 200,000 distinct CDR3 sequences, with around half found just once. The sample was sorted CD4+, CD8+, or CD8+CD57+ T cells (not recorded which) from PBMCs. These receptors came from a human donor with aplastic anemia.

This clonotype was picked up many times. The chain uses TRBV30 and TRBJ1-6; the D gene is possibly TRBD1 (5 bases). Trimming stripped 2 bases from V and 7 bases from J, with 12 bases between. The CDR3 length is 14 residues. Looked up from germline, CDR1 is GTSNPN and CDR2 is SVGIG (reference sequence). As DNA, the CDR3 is TGTGCCTGGAGTTCCGGGACGCCGAATTCACCCCTCCACTTT. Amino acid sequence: CAWSSGTPNSPLHF.

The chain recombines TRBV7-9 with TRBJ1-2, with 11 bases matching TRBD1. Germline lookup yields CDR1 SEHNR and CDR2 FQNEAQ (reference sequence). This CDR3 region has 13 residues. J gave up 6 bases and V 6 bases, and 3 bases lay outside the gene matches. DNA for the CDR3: TGTGCCAGCAGGGGACAGGGGGAACATGGCTACACCTTC. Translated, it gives CASRGQGEHGYTF.

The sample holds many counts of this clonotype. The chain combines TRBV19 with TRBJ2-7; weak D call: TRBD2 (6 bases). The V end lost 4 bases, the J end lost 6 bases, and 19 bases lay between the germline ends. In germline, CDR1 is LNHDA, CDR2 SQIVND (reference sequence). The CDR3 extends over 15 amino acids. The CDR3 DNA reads TGTGCCAGTAGTACCAACCGTATCGGGAGATCCGAGCAGTACTTC. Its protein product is CASSTNRIGRSEQYF.

CDR3 region: CASSFRSGTYEQYF. CDR3 DNA: TGTGCCAGCAGCTTTAGGTCAGGGACCTACGAGCAGTACTTC. The chain couples TRBV7-3 to TRBJ2-7; the D gene is possibly TRBD1 (5 bases). CDR3 length: 14 residues. The germline V gene encodes CDR1 SGHTA and CDR2 FQGTGA. Trimming left V 3 bases short and J 2 bases short, with 11 bases between.